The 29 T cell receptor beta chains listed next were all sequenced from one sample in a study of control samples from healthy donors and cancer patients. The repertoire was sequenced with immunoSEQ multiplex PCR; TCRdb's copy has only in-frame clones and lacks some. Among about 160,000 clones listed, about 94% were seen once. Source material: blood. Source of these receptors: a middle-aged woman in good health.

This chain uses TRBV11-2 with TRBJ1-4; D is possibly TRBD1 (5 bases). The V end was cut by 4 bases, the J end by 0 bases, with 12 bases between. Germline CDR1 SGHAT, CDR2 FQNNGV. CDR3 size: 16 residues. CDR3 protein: CASSSGRISTNEKLFF. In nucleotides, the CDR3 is TGTGCCAGCAGCTCGGGACGGATTTCAACTAATGAAAAACTGTTTTTT.

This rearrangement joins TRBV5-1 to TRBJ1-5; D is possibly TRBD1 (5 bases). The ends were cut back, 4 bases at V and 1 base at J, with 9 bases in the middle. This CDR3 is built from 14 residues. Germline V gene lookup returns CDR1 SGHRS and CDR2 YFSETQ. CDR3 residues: CASSEGSSNQPQHF. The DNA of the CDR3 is TGCGCCAGCAGCGAGGGGAGCAGCAATCAGCCCCAGCATTTT.

This chain's CDR3 is CASSTTFSNQPQHF. CDR3 nucleotide sequence: TGTGCCAGTAGTACCACCTTTAGCAATCAGCCCCAGCATTTT. The V and J genes are TRBV19 and TRBJ1-5; D remains unclear. The CDR3 length is 14 residues. V was clipped by 4 bases and J by 0 bases, with 7 bases between them. Germline CDR1 reads LNHDA; CDR2 reads SQIVND (reference sequence).

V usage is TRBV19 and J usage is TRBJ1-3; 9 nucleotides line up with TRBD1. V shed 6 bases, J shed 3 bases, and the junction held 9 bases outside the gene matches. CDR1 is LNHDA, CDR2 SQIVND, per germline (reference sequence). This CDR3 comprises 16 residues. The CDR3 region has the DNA TGTGCCAGTAGAAACTCAAGGACAGGGGATGGAAACACCATATATTTT. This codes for CASRNSRTGDGNTIYF.

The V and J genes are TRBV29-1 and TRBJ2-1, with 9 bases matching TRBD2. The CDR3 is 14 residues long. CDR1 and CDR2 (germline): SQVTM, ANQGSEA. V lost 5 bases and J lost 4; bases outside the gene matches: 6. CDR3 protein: CSVRASGRYNEQFF. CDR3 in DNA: TGCAGCGTTCGAGCGAGCGGGAGGTACAATGAGCAGTTCTTC.

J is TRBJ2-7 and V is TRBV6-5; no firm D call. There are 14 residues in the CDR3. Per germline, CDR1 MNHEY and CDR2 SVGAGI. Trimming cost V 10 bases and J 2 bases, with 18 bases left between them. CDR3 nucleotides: TGTGCCACCGCCCGCTCCCTCCAGACCTACGAGCAGTACTTC. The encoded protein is CATARSLQTYEQYF.

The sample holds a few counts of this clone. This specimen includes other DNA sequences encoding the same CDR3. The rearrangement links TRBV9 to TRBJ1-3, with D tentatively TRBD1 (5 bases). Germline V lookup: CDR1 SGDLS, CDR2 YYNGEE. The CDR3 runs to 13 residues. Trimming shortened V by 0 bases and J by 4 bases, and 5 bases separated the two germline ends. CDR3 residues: CASSVEGGNTIYF. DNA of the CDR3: TGTGCCAGCAGCGTAGAGGGGGGAAACACCATATATTTT.

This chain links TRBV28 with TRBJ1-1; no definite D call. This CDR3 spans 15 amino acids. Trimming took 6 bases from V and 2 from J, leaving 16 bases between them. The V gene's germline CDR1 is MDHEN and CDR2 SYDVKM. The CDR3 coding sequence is TGTGCCAGCAGGCTAGAAAACAACCTTAACACTGAAGCTTTCTTT. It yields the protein CASRLENNLNTEAFF.

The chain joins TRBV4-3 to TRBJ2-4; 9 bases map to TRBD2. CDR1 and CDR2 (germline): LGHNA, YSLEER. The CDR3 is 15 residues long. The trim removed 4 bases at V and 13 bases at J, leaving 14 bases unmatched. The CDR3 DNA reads TGCGCCAGCAGCCCTAAGGGACTAGCTCCGTACTTGCAGTACTTC. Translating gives CASSPKGLAPYLQYF.

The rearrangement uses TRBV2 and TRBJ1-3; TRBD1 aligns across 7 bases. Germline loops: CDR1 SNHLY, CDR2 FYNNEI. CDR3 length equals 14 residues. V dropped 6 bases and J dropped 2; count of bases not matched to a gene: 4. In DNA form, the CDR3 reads TGTGCCAGCAGGCCCGACAGGGCTGGAAACACCATATATTTT. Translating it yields CASRPDRAGNTIYF.

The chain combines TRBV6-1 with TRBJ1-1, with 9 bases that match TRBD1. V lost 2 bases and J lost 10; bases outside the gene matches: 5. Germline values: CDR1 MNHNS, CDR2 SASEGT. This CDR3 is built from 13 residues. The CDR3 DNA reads TGTGCCAGCAGTGAATTGGGACAGGGACGAGCTTTCTTT. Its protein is CASSELGQGRAFF.

The CDR3 is CASSSGGAGANVLTF. The CDR3, as DNA: TGTGCCAGCAGCTCAGGGGGCGCTGGGGCCAACGTCCTGACTTTC. The rearrangement uses TRBV5-8 and TRBJ2-6; 8 bases line up with TRBD1. This CDR3 region has 15 residues. V lost 3 bases to trimming and J lost 2 bases; unmatched junction nucleotides: 1. Germline CDR1 reads SGHTS; CDR2 reads YDEGEE. Together with reference TRBV5-8 and TRBJ2-6, the CDR3 gives the full variable domain: EAGVTQSPTHLIKTRGQQATLRCSPISGHTSVYWYQQALGLGLQFLLWYDEGEERNRGNFPPRFSGRQFPNYSSELNVNALELEDSALYLCASSSGGAGANVLTFGAGSRLTVL.

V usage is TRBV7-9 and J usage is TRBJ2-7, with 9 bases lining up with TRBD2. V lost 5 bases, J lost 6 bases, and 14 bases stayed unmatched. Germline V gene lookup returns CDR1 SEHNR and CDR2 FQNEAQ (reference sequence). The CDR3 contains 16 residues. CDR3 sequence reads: CASSPLESGRFSEQYF. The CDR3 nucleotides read TGTGCCAGCAGCCCCCTGGAGAGCGGGAGGTTCTCCGAGCAGTACTTC. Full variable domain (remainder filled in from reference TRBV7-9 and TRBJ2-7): DTGVSQNPRHKITKRGQNVTFRCDPISEHNRLYWYRQTLGQGPEFLTYFQNEAQLEKSRLLSDRFSAERPKGSFSTLEIQRTEQGDSAMYLCASSPLESGRFSEQYFGPGTRLTVT.

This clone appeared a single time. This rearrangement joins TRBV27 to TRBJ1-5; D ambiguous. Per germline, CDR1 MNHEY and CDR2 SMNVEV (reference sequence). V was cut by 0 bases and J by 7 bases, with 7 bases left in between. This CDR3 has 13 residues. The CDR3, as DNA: TGTGCCAGCAGTTTATCGGGCGCCCAGCCCCAGCATTTT. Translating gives CASSLSGAQPQHF.

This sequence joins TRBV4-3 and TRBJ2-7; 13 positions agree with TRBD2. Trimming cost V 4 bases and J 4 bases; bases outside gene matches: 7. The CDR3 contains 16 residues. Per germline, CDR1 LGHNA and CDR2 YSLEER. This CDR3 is CASSRGGTSGKYEQYF. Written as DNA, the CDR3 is TGCGCCAGCAGCCGGGGGGGGACTAGCGGGAAGTACGAGCAGTACTTC.

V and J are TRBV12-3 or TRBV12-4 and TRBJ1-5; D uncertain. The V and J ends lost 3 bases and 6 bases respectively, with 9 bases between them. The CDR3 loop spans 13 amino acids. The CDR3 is CASSLSETQPQHF. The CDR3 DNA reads TGTGCCAGCAGTTTGTCAGAAACTCAGCCCCAGCATTTT.

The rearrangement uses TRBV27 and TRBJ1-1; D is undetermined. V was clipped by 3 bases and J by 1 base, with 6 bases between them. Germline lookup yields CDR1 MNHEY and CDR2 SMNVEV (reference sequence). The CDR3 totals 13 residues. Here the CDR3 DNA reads TGTGCCAGCAGTTTGGGGTCGAACACTGAAGCTTTCTTT. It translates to CASSLGSNTEAFF.

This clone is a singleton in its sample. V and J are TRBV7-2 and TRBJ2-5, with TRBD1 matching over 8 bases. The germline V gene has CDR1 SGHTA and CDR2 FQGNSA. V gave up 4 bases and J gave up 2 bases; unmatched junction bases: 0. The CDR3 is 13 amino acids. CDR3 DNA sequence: TGTGCCAGCAGCTACAGGGGGCAAGAGACCCAGTACTTC. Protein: CASSYRGQETQYF.

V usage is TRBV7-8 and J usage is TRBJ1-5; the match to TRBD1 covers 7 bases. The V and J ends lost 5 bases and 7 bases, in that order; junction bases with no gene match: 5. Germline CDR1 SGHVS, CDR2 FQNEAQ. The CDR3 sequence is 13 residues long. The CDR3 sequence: CASSNTGVQPQHF. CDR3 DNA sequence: TGTGCCAGCAGCAATACAGGGGTGCAGCCCCAGCATTTT.

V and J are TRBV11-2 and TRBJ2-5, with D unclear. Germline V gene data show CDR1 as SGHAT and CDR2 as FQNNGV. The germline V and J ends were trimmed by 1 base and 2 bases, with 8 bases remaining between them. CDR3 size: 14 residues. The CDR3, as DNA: TGTGCCAGCAGCTTAGGCGGCAAGCAAGAGACCCAGTACTTC. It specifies CASSLGGKQETQYF.

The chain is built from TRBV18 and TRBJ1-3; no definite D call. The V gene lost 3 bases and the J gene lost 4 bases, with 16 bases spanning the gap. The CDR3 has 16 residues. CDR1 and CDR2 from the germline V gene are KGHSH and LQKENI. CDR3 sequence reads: CASSPEYGTPGNTIYF. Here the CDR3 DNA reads TGTGCCAGCTCACCGGAATACGGAACTCCGGGAAACACCATATATTTT.

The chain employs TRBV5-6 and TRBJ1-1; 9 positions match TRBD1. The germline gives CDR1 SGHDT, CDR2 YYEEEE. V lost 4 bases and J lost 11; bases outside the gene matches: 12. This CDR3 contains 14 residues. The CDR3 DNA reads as TGTGCCAGCAGCATACCGGGACAGGGACGGTATGCTTTCTTT. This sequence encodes CASSIPGQGRYAFF.

The CDR3 nucleotides read TGCGCCAGCAGCGACCGGCAGGAAGCTTTCTTT. This codes for CASSDRQEAFF. This chain connects TRBV5-1 to TRBJ1-1; no reliable D call. The CDR3 is 11 amino acids. The V gene's germline CDR1 is SGHRS and CDR2 YFSETQ. The ends were cut back, 4 bases at V and 8 bases at J, with 9 bases in the middle.

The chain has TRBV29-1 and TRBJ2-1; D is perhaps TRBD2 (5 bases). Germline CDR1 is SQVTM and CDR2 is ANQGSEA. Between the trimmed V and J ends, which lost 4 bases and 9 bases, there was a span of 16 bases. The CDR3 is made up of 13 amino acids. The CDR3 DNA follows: TGCAGCGTTGGTGCGGTGGATCGGGGTGAGCAGTTCTTC. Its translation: CSVGAVDRGEQFF.

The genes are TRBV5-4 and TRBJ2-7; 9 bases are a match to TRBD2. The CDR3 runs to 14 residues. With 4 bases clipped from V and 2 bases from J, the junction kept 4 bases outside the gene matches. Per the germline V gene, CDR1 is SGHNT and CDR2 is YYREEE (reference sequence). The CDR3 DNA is TGTGCCAGCAGCCTTAGCGGGAGTACCTACGAGCAGTACTTC. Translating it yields CASSLSGSTYEQYF.

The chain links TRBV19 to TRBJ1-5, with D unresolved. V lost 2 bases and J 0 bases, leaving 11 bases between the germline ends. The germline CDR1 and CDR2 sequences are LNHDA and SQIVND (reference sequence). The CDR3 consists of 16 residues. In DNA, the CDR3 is TGTGCCAGTAGTATATCTGGGCCTCGTAGCAATCAGCCCCAGCATTTT. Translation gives CASSISGPRSNQPQHF.

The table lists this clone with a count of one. Here the CDR3 reads CASSLKGAGETQYF. The DNA of the CDR3 is TGTGCCAGCAGCTTAAAGGGGGCGGGAGAGACCCAGTACTTC. The chain employs TRBV7-3 and TRBJ2-5; 7 nucleotides match TRBD1. Germline CDR1 and CDR2: SGHTA and FQGTGA. V shed 1 base and J 4 bases; nucleotides not matched to a gene: 3. The CDR3 has 14 residues.

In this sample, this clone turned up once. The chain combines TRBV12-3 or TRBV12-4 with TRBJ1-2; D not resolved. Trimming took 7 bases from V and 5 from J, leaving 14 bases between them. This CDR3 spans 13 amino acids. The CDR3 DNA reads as TGTGCCAGCACCTCTCGTCAGATATATGGCTACACCTTC. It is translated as CASTSRQIYGYTF.

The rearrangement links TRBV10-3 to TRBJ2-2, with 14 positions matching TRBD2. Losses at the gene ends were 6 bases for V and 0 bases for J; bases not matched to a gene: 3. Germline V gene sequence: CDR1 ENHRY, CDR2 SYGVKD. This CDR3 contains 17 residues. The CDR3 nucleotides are TGTGCCATCAGGAGACTAGCGGGGGGGGCGAACACCGGGGAGCTGTTTTTT. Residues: CAIRRLAGGANTGELFF.